A single sample is the source of the 10 T cell receptor beta chains below, sequenced in a study of long-term antiretroviral therapy in people with HIV. Version v3.0 of the immunoSEQ assay ran at survey level. TCRdb's copy holds only in-frame clones and misses some; the assay was immunoSEQ multiplex PCR. The data show just over 20,000 clones, around 80% seen once. The starting material was unsorted PBMCs, obtained 4.1 years after starting antiretroviral therapy. These TCRs come from a woman aged 40-49 years with HIV.

The genes are TRBV9 and TRBJ2-1; TRBD2 aligns across 9 bases. V shed 3 bases, J shed 9 bases, and the junction held 10 bases outside the gene matches. Germline CDR1 reads SGDLS; CDR2 reads YYNGEE. This CDR3 has 15 amino acids. The CDR3 loop is CASSEGTSPLGEQFF. DNA of the CDR3: TGTGCCAGCAGCGAGGGGACTAGCCCCTTGGGTGAGCAGTTCTTC.

This rearrangement joins TRBV21-1 to TRBJ1-4. TRBV21-1 is classified as a pseudogene. The CDR3 length is 14 residues. Here the CDR3 reads CANSQGITNEKLFF. The CDR3, as DNA: TGTGCCAACTCCCAAGGGATAACTAATGAAAAACTGTTTTTT.

This rearrangement joins TRBV29-1 to TRBJ1-2; no firm D call. V shed 4 bases and J shed 4 bases, with 10 bases lying between them. CDR1 and CDR2 (germline): SQVTM, ANQGSEA. This CDR3 is built from 12 residues. Written as DNA, the CDR3 is TGCAGCGTTGGCGACAAGGGCTATGGCTACACCTTC. It encodes CSVGDKGYGYTF.

This clone was recorded only once. The genes are TRBV7-9 and TRBJ1-1; 12 bases match TRBD1. This CDR3 comprises 16 residues. With 1 base clipped from V and 3 bases from J, the junction kept 3 bases outside the gene matches. Germline V gives CDR1 SEHNR, CDR2 FQNEAQ (reference sequence). The CDR3 sequence is CASSLGGTGGYTEAFF. As DNA, the CDR3 is TGTGCCAGCAGCTTAGGTGGGACAGGGGGCTACACTGAAGCTTTCTTT. The variable domain in full, completed from reference TRBV7-9 and TRBJ1-1, reads DTGVSQNPRHKITKRGQNVTFRCDPISEHNRLYWYRQTLGQGPEFLTYFQNEAQLEKSRLLSDRFSAERPKGSFSTLEIQRTEQGDSAMYLCASSLGGTGGYTEAFFGQGTRLTVV.

For this clone: At the DNA level, this CDR3 is encoded by other sequences in the same sample as well. The chain recombines TRBV6-4 with TRBJ1-5; 10 nucleotides align to TRBD1. With V trimmed by 9 bases and J by 5 bases, 7 bases remained unmatched. The CDR3 runs to 14 residues. Germline loops: CDR1 MRHNA, CDR2 SNTAGT. CDR3 DNA sequence: TGTGCCAGTAGCCTAGACAGGGGGCATCAGCCCCAGCATTTT. Protein: CASSLDRGHQPQHF.

The V call is TRBV28, the J call TRBJ1-1; D gene ambiguous. Trimming pared 2 bases from V and 4 bases from J, leaving 8 bases between. This CDR3 has 13 residues. From germline, CDR1 is MDHEN and CDR2 SYDVKM. This chain's CDR3 is CASSLTVGTEAFF. CDR3 nucleotide sequence: TGTGCCAGCAGTTTAACGGTGGGCACTGAAGCTTTCTTT.

This clone has a handful of counts. The V call is TRBV7-9, the J call TRBJ1-1; maybe TRBD1 (5 bases). CDR3 size: 14 residues. Germline CDR1 reads SEHNR; CDR2 reads FQNEAQ (reference sequence). Trimming removed 2 bases at V and 1 base at J, with 8 bases between. The CDR3 spells CASSLQGGNTEAFF. The DNA for the CDR3 is TGTGCCAGCAGCTTACAGGGTGGGAACACTGAAGCTTTCTTT.

This clone was seen a few times. The gene calls are TRBV9 and TRBJ2-7; TRBD2 might be the D (6 bases). The V end was cut by 3 bases, the J end by 4 bases, with 11 bases between. Germline lookup yields CDR1 SGDLS and CDR2 YYNGEE. The length of the CDR3 is 13 residues. Here the CDR3 reads CASSAGLAYEQYF. DNA of the CDR3: TGTGCCAGCAGCGCGGGACTGGCGTACGAGCAGTACTTC.

The rearrangement uses TRBV13 and TRBJ1-5, with no clear D. Trimming took 0 bases from V and 6 from J, leaving 3 bases between them. CDR1 and CDR2 (germline): PRHDT, FYEKMQ (reference sequence). This CDR3 spans 12 amino acids. CDR3 bases: TGTGCCAGCAGCTTAGGCACTCAGCCCCAGCATTTT. Protein sequence: CASSLGTQPQHF.

The genes are TRBV11-2 and TRBJ2-5; D is unclear. The length of the CDR3 is 16 residues. Germline CDR1 is SGHAT and CDR2 is FQNNGV. V was clipped by 1 base and J by 1 base, with 13 bases between them. The CDR3 nucleotides read TGTGCCAGCAGCTTAGGAGTTCGGCAGGCCCAAGAGACCCAGTACTTC. It codes for CASSLGVRQAQETQYF.